In this sample, the clone carrying this T cell receptor (beta chain) turned up many times. TCRdb redid the calling of the RT-PCR reads with MiXCR, one entry per CDR3 protein. The sample includes 450,000 to 600,000 distinct CDR3 sequences, approximately 7.7% of them seen just once. The germline V gene encodes CDR1 SQVTM and CDR2 ANQGSEA. CDR3 length equals 13 residues. Trimming took 1 base from V and 4 from J, leaving 11 bases between them. The sample belongs to a study of response to subunit inactivated influenza vaccine. The J gene is TRBJ2-7, the V gene TRBV29-1; D may match TRBD1 or TRBD2 (5 bases each). This clonotype was obtained from a man aged 45-69 years who received an inactivated influenza vaccine. Sequencing used PBMCs from blood, obtained around 25 months after vaccination. The CDR3 DNA reads TGCAGCGTTGAAGTGAGGGGTCGGTACGAGCAGTACTTC. Amino acids: CSVEVRGRYEQYF.